The 29 T cell receptor beta chains below were found in one sample sequenced in a study of blood T cell dynamics during melanoma immunotherapy. Sample time point: week 3, after first cycle of checkpoint inhibitor. Using immunoSEQ multiplex PCR, the repertoire was profiled, and TCRdb retains in-frame clones only, with some absent. The sample shows approximately 17,000 clones, nearly 90% of them seen only once. Sequences were derived from blood, sampled from a patient treated with checkpoint blockade. These receptor sequences come from a human donor with melanoma.

This chain links TRBV27 with TRBJ2-2; TRBD2 is a possible D gene (5 bases). Germline CDR1 is MNHEY and CDR2 is SMNVEV (reference sequence). The CDR3 extends over 16 amino acids. Trimming removed 4 bases at V and 5 bases at J, with 17 bases between. CDR3 nucleotide sequence: TGTGCCAGCAGTTCGCCACTTGCGGGCCTTACCGGGGAGCTGTTTTTT. Amino acid sequence: CASSSPLAGLTGELFF.

The chain combines TRBV19 with TRBJ2-3, with 9 bases matching TRBD1. The CDR3 totals 14 residues. Germline loops: CDR1 LNHDA, CDR2 SQIVND (reference sequence). V trimming: 5 bases; J trimming: 3 bases; junction bases outside the gene matches: 3. DNA of the CDR3: TGTGCCAGTAGTCATGGGACAGGGACAGATACGCAGTATTTT. This translates into CASSHGTGTDTQYF.

The rearrangement joins TRBV4-2 to TRBJ2-6, with D tentatively TRBD1 or TRBD2 (5 bases each). Trimming shortened V by 0 bases and J by 0 bases, and 12 bases separated the two germline ends. Germline assignment: CDR1 LGHNA and CDR2 YNFKEQ. The CDR3 covers 18 residues. CDR3 loop: CASSQEGPFGSGANVLTF. CDR3 nucleotides: TGTGCCAGCAGCCAAGAGGGACCCTTTGGCTCTGGGGCCAACGTCCTGACTTTC.

This chain connects TRBV10-3 to TRBJ2-7; 8 positions agree with TRBD1. J gave up 1 base and V 2 bases, and 1 base lay outside the gene matches. Germline CDR1 ENHRY, CDR2 SYGVKD. The CDR3 spans 14 residues. The CDR3, as DNA: TGTGCCATCAGTGAGGACAGGGGATCCTACGAGCAGTACTTC. Residues: CAISEDRGSYEQYF.

The chain uses TRBV11-2 and TRBJ1-4, with TRBD1 identical over 11 bases. J lost 3 bases, V lost 4 bases, and 7 bases had no gene match. Germline lookup yields CDR1 SGHAT and CDR2 FQNNGV. The CDR3 is 17 residues long. The CDR3 reads CASSSPGQGGANEKLFF. As DNA, the CDR3 is TGTGCCAGCAGCTCCCCGGGACAGGGGGGGGCTAATGAAAAACTGTTTTTT.

This chain uses TRBV19 with TRBJ2-1; D unresolved. CDR1 is LNHDA and CDR2 is SQIVND in the germline V gene (reference sequence). The CDR3 has 12 residues. Trimming removed 3 bases from V and 7 bases from J, with 7 bases in between. In DNA form, the CDR3 reads TGTGCCAGTAGTATTGTGCCGAATGAGCAGTTCTTC. The encoded protein is CASSIVPNEQFF.

The chain employs TRBV28 and TRBJ2-7, with no clear D. Germline CDR1 is MDHEN and CDR2 is SYDVKM. This CDR3 is 15 amino acids long. V was trimmed by 3 bases and J by 5 bases, leaving 17 bases between them. The CDR3 spells CASSFSWPQPDEQYF. The CDR3, as DNA: TGTGCCAGCAGTTTTAGTTGGCCCCAGCCGGACGAGCAGTACTTC.

This chain links TRBV18 with TRBJ1-5; the D gene is possibly TRBD1 (6 bases). The germline CDR1 and CDR2 sequences are KGHSH and LQKENI. Trimming stripped 3 bases from V and 0 bases from J, with 9 bases between. The CDR3 sequence is 15 residues long. The CDR3 is CASSPTGYSNQPQHF. Written as DNA, the CDR3 is TGTGCCAGCTCACCGACAGGTTATAGCAATCAGCCCCAGCATTTT.

The chain recombines TRBV4-3 with TRBJ1-5, with a tentative D call TRBD1 (5 bases). The germline V gene has CDR1 LGHNA and CDR2 YSLEER. V dropped 2 bases and J dropped 5 bases, with 10 bases sitting between them. The CDR3 sequence is 14 residues long. The DNA for the CDR3 is TGCGCCAGCAGCCAAAAAACAGGTGATCAGCCCCAGCATTTT. Amino acid sequence: CASSQKTGDQPQHF.

This clone has a single count. The chain combines TRBV7-8 with TRBJ2-7; the D is unclear. The CDR3 totals 12 residues. Germline CDR1 reads SGHVS; CDR2 reads FQNEAQ. Trimming stripped 6 bases from V and 6 bases from J, with 12 bases between. The CDR3 loop reads CASSQNPAEQYF. CDR3 bases: TGTGCCAGCAGTCAAAATCCCGCCGAGCAGTACTTC.

This chain links TRBV30 with TRBJ1-2; D gene ambiguous. V lost 5 bases and J 6 bases, leaving 1 base between the germline ends. The germline gives CDR1 GTSNPN, CDR2 SVGIG (reference sequence). CDR3 length: 8 residues. CDR3 residues: CAWDGYTF. The CDR3, as DNA: TGTGCCTGGGATGGCTACACCTTC.

This sequence joins TRBV2 and TRBJ2-1; 8 bases align to TRBD2. The V and J ends lost 4 bases and 0 bases, in that order; junction bases with no gene match: 5. This CDR3 is 16 amino acids long. Germline-derived CDR1 and CDR2 are SNHLY and FYNNEI. The CDR3 coding sequence is TGTGCCAGCAGTGTCTTCAGCGGGAGCTCCTACAATGAGCAGTTCTTC. As protein: CASSVFSGSSYNEQFF.

This clone was counted once. V is TRBV7-6 and J is TRBJ2-5, with D possibly being TRBD1 (6 bases). Trimming left V 0 bases short and J 0 bases short, with 8 bases between. The CDR3 extends over 15 amino acids. The germline CDR1 and CDR2 sequences are SGHVS and FNYEAQ. The CDR3 sequence is CASSLAGTNQETQYF. The CDR3 nucleotides read TGTGCCAGCAGCTTAGCCGGGACAAACCAAGAGACCCAGTACTTC.

The chain employs TRBV2 and TRBJ1-1; 8 bases fit TRBD1. With V trimmed by 6 bases and J by 0 bases, 9 bases remained unmatched. The CDR3 has 16 residues. Germline V lookup: CDR1 SNHLY, CDR2 FYNNEI. Here the CDR3 DNA reads TGTGCCAGCAGGGGAGGACAGGGCTTTATGAACACTGAAGCTTTCTTT. It translates to CASRGGQGFMNTEAFF.

This clone was recorded once. The chain has TRBV9 and TRBJ1-3, with a weak D call TRBD1 (5 bases). V was trimmed by 0 bases and J by 0 bases, leaving 10 bases between them. The CDR3 is 16 amino acids. Per germline, CDR1 SGDLS and CDR2 YYNGEE. This CDR3 is CASSVGAGSSGNTIYF. CDR3 in DNA: TGTGCCAGCAGCGTAGGGGCAGGGAGCTCTGGAAACACCATATATTTT.

This clone has only one observation. V and J are TRBV28 and TRBJ2-5; a weak D match, TRBD1 (6 bases). Per germline, CDR1 MDHEN and CDR2 SYDVKM. The length of the CDR3 is 15 residues. V was trimmed by 5 bases and J by 2 bases, leaving 15 bases between them. The CDR3 sequence is CASSPWDTGQETQYF. The CDR3 coding sequence is TGTGCCAGCAGTCCATGGGACACGGGACAAGAGACCCAGTACTTC.

The chain employs TRBV10-3 and TRBJ1-2, with D hard to call. The V end lost 0 bases, the J end lost 1 base, and 6 bases lay between the germline ends. Germline loops: CDR1 ENHRY, CDR2 SYGVKD. This CDR3 comprises 14 residues. The CDR3 region has the DNA TGTGCCATCAGTGAGTCGGGCGGTAACTATGGCTACACCTTC. Encoded protein: CAISESGGNYGYTF.

The chain recombines TRBV6-5 with TRBJ2-3, with TRBD1 as a possible D gene (6 bases). The CDR3 is made up of 14 amino acids. The V end lost 2 bases, the J end lost 0 bases, and 6 bases lay between the germline ends. Germline CDR1 MNHEY, CDR2 SVGAGI. The CDR3 nucleotides read TGTGCCAGCAGTTACGACAGGAGCACAGATACGCAGTATTTT. Translation: CASSYDRSTDTQYF.

This chain links TRBV27 with TRBJ2-1; D gene ambiguous. CDR1 is MNHEY and CDR2 is SMNVEV in the germline V gene (reference sequence). Between the trimmed V and J ends, which lost 2 bases and 1 base, there was a span of 6 bases. The CDR3 sequence is 14 residues long. CDR3 sequence (DNA): TGTGCCAGCAGTTTAGCCAGGTCCTACAATGAGCAGTTCTTC. As protein: CASSLARSYNEQFF.

This chain links TRBV7-8 with TRBJ2-7, with D maybe TRBD1 (6 bases). Per germline, CDR1 SGHVS and CDR2 FQNEAQ. The germline V and J ends were trimmed by 4 bases and 5 bases, with 15 bases remaining between them. The CDR3 contains 14 residues. CDR3 loop: CASSSQGPPHEQYF. The CDR3 nucleotides read TGTGCCAGCAGCTCACAGGGCCCTCCGCACGAGCAGTACTTC.

J is TRBJ1-4 and V is TRBV2, with D unresolved. V was shortened by 5 bases and J by 8 bases, with 15 bases between the two germline ends. The CDR3 is made up of 14 amino acids. Germline V gene data show CDR1 as SNHLY and CDR2 as FYNNEI. The CDR3 nucleotides read TGTGCCAGCAGTAAGGAAACCACGGGGGAAAAACTGTTTTTT. Translated, it gives CASSKETTGEKLFF.

V is TRBV4-3 and J is TRBJ1-1; a weak D match, TRBD1 (5 bases). Germline V gene lookup returns CDR1 LGHNA and CDR2 YSLEER. V gave up 0 bases and J gave up 0 bases, with 11 bases separating them. The CDR3 contains 16 residues. The CDR3 sequence is CASSQDRGPLNTEAFF. The CDR3 DNA is TGCGCCAGCAGCCAAGATCGGGGACCGCTGAACACTGAAGCTTTCTTT.

The V and J genes are TRBV7-9 and TRBJ1-1; possibly TRBD1 for D (5 bases). The V gene lost 0 bases and the J gene lost 5 bases, with 10 bases spanning the gap. Germline CDR1 and CDR2: SEHNR and FQNEAQ (reference sequence). This CDR3 has 14 amino acids. The CDR3 bases are TGTGCCAGCAGCTTAGCGGGGGGAAGTACTGAAGCTTTCTTT. It yields the protein CASSLAGGSTEAFF.

This clone was counted once. The chain uses TRBV28 and TRBJ2-5, with a tentative D call TRBD2 (7 bases). Germline V gives CDR1 MDHEN, CDR2 SYDVKM. The CDR3 runs 15 residues. The ends were cut back, 7 bases at V and 2 bases at J, with 17 bases in the middle. The CDR3: CASNSRGAFQETQYF. CDR3 in DNA: TGTGCCAGCAATAGTCGGGGGGCCTTTCAAGAGACCCAGTACTTC.

The chain joins TRBV6-6 to TRBJ2-2, with D unresolved. CDR1 is MNHNY and CDR2 is SVGAGI in the germline V gene (reference sequence). CDR3 length: 14 residues. Trimming cost V 6 bases and J 3 bases, with 11 bases left between them. In DNA, the CDR3 is TGTGCCAGCAGCGGGCTGAGAGACACCGGGGAGCTGTTTTTT. Amino acid sequence: CASSGLRDTGELFF.

This clone occurred a few times. The V call is TRBV6-4, the J call TRBJ2-3; a possible D gene is TRBD1 (6 bases). Germline CDR1 MRHNA, CDR2 SNTAGT. Trimming stripped 6 bases from V and 2 bases from J, with 15 bases between. The CDR3 length is 15 residues. The CDR3 nucleotides read TGTGCCAGCAGAGCAGGGGTAGGAGACACAGATACGCAGTATTTT. This gives the protein CASRAGVGDTDTQYF.

The chain couples TRBV7-8 to TRBJ2-5; D not resolved. Trimming removed 7 bases from V and 1 base from J, with 13 bases in between. Germline V gives CDR1 SGHVS, CDR2 FQNEAQ. The CDR3 length is 14 residues. CDR3 bases: TGTGCCAGCACCCCCTCGAACAGCCAAGAGACCCAGTACTTC. Amino acid sequence: CASTPSNSQETQYF.

This chain links TRBV5-4 with TRBJ2-5; 14 bases map to TRBD2. After removal of 4 bases from V and 4 bases from J, the junction contained 6 bases not matched to a gene. CDR3 length: 16 residues. CDR1 and CDR2 (germline): SGHNT, YYREEE (reference sequence). The CDR3 loop reads CASSRLAGGGGETQYF. The CDR3 DNA reads TGTGCCAGCAGCCGACTAGCGGGAGGGGGAGGAGAGACCCAGTACTTC.

The CDR3 sequence is CASSTSPPWTDTQYF. Here the CDR3 DNA reads TGTGCCAGTAGTACGTCACCGCCTTGGACAGATACGCAGTATTTT. V is TRBV19 and J is TRBJ2-3; unclear D gene. The CDR3 runs 15 residues. Germline-derived CDR1 and CDR2 are LNHDA and SQIVND (reference sequence). V dropped 4 bases and J dropped 3 bases, with 14 bases sitting between them. Full variable domain (remainder filled in from reference TRBV19 and TRBJ2-3): DGGITQSPKYLFRKEGQNVTLSCEQNLNHDAMYWYRQDPGQGLRLIYYSQIVNDFQKGDIAEGYSVSREKKESFPLTVTSAQKNPTAFYLCASSTSPPWTDTQYFGPGTRLTVL.